This T cell receptor beta chain was profiled in a study of CD8+ T cells in alopecia areata. Overall study context: Treated patients took oral tofacitinib at 5 to 10 mg twice daily. Study outcomes and limitations: Scalp and blood retained many expanded lesional clones during tofacitinib. Although TCR sharing was seen in mice, sharing across patients was less clear, possibly for HLA-related reasons. Alopecia totalis/universalis scalp especially showed more expanded CD8+ clones than normal scalp.

Extracted RNA was reverse transcribed into cDNA, the sequencing template. Profiled with immunoSEQ multiplex PCR; TCRdb holds only in-frame clones, not every one. The sample shows around 270,000 clones, more than 45% of them seen only once. Treatment of the sample: oral pan-JAK inhibitor, 5-10 mg twice daily. As for this clone: Its antigen is still unknown. Other DNA variants within this sample encode the same CDR3.

This CDR3 is 13 amino acids long. Germline CDR1 SQVTM, CDR2 ANQGSEA. V was trimmed by 6 bases and J by 1 base, leaving 12 bases between them. The sequence was collected from a human donor with alopecia areata. The chain carries TRBV29-1 and TRBJ1-1, with D uncertain. The material was CD4+ T cells sorted from blood, obtained at week 24, from a patient treated with tofacitinib. CDR3 in DNA: TGCAGCGTGGCGGGGTTGGCGAACACTGAAGCTTTCTTT. This translates into CSVAGLANTEAFF. Together with reference TRBV29-1 and TRBJ1-1, the CDR3 gives the full variable domain: SAVISQKPSRDICQRGTSLTIQCQVDSQVTMMFWYRQQPGQSLTLIATANQGSEATYESGFVIDKFPISRPNLTFSTLTVSNMSPEDSSIYLCSVAGLANTEAFFGQGTRLTVV.